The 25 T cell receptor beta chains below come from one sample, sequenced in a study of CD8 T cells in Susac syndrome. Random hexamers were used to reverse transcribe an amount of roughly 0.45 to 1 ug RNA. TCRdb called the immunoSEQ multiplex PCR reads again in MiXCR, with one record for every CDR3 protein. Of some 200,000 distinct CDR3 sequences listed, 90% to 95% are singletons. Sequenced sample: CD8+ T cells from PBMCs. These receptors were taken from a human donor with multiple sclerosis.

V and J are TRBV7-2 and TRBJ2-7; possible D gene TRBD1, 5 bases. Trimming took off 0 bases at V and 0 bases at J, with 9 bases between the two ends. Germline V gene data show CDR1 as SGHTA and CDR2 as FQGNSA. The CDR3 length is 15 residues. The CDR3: CASSLADSSSYEQYF. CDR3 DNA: TGTGCCAGCAGCTTAGCTGACAGTAGCTCCTACGAGCAGTACTTC.

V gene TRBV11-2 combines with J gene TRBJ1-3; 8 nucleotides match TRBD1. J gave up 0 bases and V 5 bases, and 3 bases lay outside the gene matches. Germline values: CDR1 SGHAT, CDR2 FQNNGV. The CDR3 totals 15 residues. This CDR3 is CASSQGAFSGNTIYF. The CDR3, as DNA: TGTGCCAGCAGCCAGGGGGCCTTCTCTGGAAACACCATATATTTT.

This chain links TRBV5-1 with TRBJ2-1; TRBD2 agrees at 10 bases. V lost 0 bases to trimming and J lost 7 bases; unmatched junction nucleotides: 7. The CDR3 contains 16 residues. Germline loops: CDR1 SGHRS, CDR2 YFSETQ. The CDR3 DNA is TGCGCCAGCAGCTTGGTGGCTAGCGGGAGATTGAATGAGCAGTTCTTC. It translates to CASSLVASGRLNEQFF. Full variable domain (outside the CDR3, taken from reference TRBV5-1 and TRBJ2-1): KAGVTQTPRYLIKTRGQQVTLSCSPISGHRSVSWYQQTPGQGLQFLFEYFSETQRNKGNFPGRFSGRQFSNSRSEMNVSTLELGDSALYLCASSLVASGRLNEQFFGPGTRLTVL.

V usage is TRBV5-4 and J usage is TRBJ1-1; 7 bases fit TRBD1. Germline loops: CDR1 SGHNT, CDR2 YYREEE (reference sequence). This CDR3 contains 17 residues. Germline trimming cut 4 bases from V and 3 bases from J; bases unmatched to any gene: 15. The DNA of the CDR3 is TGTGCCAGCAGCCCCGGGGCGTTAGGAGACAGGGACACTGAAGCTTTCTTT. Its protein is CASSPGALGDRDTEAFF. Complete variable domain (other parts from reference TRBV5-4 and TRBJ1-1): ETGVTQSPTHLIKTRGQQVTLRCSSQSGHNTVSWYQQALGQGPQFIFQYYREEENGRGNFPPRFSGLQFPNYSSELNVNALELDDSALYLCASSPGALGDRDTEAFFGQGTRLTVV.

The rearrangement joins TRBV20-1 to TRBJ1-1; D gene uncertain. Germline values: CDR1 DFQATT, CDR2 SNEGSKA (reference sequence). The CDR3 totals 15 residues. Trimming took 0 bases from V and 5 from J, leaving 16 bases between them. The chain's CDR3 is CSARDEGFPRTEAFF. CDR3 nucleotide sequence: TGCAGTGCTAGAGACGAAGGGTTTCCCAGGACTGAAGCTTTCTTT.

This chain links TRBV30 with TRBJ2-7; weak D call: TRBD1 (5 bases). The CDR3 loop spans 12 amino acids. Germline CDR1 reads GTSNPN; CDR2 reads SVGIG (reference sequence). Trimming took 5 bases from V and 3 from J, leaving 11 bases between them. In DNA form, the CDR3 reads TGTGCCTGGGAACCAGACAGCTACGAGCAGTACTTC. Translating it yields CAWEPDSYEQYF. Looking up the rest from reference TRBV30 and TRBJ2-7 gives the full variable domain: SQTIHQWPATLVQPVGSPLSLECTVEGTSNPNLYWYRQAAGRGLQLLFYSVGIGQISSEVPQNLSASRPQDRQFILSSKKLLLSDSGFYLCAWEPDSYEQYFGPGTRLTVT.

Here the CDR3 reads CASSLAVAGDSSYNEQFF. The CDR3 nucleotides read TGTGCCAGCAGCTTAGCGGTGGCCGGGGATAGCTCCTACAATGAGCAGTTCTTC. The chain combines TRBV7-8 with TRBJ2-1; TRBD2 might be the D (5 bases). V was cut by 0 bases and J by 0 bases, with 15 bases left in between. The CDR3 is 18 amino acids. In germline, CDR1 is SGHVS, CDR2 FQNEAQ.

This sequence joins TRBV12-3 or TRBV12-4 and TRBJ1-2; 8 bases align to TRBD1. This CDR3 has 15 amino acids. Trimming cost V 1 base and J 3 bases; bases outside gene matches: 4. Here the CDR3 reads CASSLVAGGDYGYTF. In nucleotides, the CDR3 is TGTGCCAGCAGTTTAGTGGCAGGGGGCGACTATGGCTACACCTTC.

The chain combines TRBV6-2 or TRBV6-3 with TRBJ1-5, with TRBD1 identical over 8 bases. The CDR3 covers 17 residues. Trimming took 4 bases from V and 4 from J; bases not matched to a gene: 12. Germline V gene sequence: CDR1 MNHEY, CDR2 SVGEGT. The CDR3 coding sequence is TGTGCCAGCAGTTCAGTGCGTTATCGACAGGGGAATCAGCCCCAGCATTTT. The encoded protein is CASSSVRYRQGNQPQHF.

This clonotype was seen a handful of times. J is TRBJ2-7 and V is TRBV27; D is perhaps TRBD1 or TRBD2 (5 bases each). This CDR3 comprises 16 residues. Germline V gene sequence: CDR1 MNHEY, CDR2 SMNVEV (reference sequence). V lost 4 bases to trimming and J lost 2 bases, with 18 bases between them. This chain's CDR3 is CASSSKTGGTTYEQYF. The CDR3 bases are TGTGCCAGCAGTTCCAAAACTGGGGGAACGACCTACGAGCAGTACTTC.

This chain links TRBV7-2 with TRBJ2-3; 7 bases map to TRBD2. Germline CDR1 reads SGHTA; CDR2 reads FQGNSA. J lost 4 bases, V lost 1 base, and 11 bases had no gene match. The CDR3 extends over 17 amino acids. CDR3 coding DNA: TGTGCCAGCAGCTTAGGGCCCTACCCAGCGGGGTCAGATACGCAGTATTTT. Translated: CASSLGPYPAGSDTQYF.

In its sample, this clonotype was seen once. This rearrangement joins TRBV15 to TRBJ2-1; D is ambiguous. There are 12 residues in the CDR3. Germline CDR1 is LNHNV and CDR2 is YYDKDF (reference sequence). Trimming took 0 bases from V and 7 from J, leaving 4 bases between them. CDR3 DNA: TGTGCCACCAGCAGAGATGGAAATGAGCAGTTCTTC. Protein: CATSRDGNEQFF.

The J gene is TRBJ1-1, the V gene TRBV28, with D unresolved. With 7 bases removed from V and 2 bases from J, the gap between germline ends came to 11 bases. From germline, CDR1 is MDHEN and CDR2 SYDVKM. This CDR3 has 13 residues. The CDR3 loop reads CASILTRNTEAFF. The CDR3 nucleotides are TGTGCCAGCATTCTCACACGAAACACTGAAGCTTTCTTT.

CDR3 residues: CASSYGQAYEQYF. In DNA, the CDR3 is TGTGCCAGTAGTTATGGACAGGCCTACGAGCAGTACTTC. The rearrangement uses TRBV19 and TRBJ2-7; the match to TRBD1 covers 7 bases. V dropped 5 bases and J dropped 2; count of bases not matched to a gene: 3. The CDR3 consists of 13 residues. CDR1 is LNHDA, CDR2 SQIVND, per germline (reference sequence). Looking up the rest from reference TRBV19 and TRBJ2-7 gives the full variable domain: DGGITQSPKYLFRKEGQNVTLSCEQNLNHDAMYWYRQDPGQGLRLIYYSQIVNDFQKGDIAEGYSVSREKKESFPLTVTSAQKNPTAFYLCASSYGQAYEQYFGPGTRLTVT.

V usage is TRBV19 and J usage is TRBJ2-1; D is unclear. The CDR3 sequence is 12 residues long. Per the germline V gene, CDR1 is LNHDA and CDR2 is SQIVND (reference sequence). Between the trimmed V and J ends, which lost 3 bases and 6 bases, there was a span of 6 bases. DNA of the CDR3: TGTGCCAGTAGTATCGGAATCAATGAGCAGTTCTTC. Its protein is CASSIGINEQFF. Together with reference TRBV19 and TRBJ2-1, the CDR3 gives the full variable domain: DGGITQSPKYLFRKEGQNVTLSCEQNLNHDAMYWYRQDPGQGLRLIYYSQIVNDFQKGDIAEGYSVSREKKESFPLTVTSAQKNPTAFYLCASSIGINEQFFGPGTRLTVL.

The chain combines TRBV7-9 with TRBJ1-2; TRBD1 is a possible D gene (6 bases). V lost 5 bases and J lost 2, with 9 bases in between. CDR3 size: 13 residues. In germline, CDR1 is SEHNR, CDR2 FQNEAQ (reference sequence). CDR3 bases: TGTGCCAGCAGCCTCAGGGGAAACTATGGCTACACCTTC. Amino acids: CASSLRGNYGYTF.

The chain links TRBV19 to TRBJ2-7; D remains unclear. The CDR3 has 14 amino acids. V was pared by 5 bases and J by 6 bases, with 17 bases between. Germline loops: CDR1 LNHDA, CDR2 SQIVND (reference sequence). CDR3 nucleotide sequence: TGTGCCAGTAGTGCGTCTGGACCCCCCGTCGAGCAGTACTTC. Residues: CASSASGPPVEQYF.

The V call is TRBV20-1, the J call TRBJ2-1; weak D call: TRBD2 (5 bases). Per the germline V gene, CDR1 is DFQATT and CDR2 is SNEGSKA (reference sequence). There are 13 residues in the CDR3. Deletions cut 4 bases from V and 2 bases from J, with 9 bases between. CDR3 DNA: TGCAGTGCTATGCTAGCCACCTACAATGAGCAGTTCTTC. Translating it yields CSAMLATYNEQFF.

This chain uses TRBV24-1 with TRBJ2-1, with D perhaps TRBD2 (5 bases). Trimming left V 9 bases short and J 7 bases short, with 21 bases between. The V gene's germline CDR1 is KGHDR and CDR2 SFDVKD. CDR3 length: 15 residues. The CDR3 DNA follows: TGTGCCACCGCGACCGGCCGGGATGATTCTAATGAGCAGTTCTTC. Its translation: CATATGRDDSNEQFF.

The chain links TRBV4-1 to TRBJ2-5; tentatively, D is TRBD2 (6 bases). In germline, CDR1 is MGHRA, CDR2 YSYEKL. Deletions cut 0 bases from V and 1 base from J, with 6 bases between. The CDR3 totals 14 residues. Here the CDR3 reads CASSQERGQETQYF. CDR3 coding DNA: TGCGCCAGCAGCCAAGAGCGGGGCCAAGAGACCCAGTACTTC.

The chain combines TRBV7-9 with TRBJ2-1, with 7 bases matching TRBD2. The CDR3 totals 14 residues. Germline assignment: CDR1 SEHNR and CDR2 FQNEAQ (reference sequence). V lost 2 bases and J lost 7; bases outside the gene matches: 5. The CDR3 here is CASSLSTSPNEQFF. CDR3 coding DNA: TGTGCCAGCAGCTTATCGACTAGCCCTAATGAGCAGTTCTTC.

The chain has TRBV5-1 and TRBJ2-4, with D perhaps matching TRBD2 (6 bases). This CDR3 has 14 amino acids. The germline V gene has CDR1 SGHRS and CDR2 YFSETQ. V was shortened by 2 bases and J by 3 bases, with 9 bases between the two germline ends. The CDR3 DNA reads TGCGCCAGCAGCTTACCGGGGGACAAAAACATTCAGTACTTC. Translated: CASSLPGDKNIQYF.

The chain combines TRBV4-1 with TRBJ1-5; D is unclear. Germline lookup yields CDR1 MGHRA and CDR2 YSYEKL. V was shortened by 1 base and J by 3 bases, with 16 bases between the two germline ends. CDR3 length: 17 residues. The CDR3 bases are TGCGCCAGCAGCCAAGTAGCGTCTCGGGCCCTCAATCAGCCCCAGCATTTT. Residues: CASSQVASRALNQPQHF.

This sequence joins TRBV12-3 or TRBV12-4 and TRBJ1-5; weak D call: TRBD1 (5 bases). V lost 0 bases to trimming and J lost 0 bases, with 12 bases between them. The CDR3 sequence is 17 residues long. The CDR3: CASSLASLTGSNQPQHF. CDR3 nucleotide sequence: TGTGCCAGCAGTTTAGCATCCCTTACAGGTAGCAATCAGCCCCAGCATTTT.

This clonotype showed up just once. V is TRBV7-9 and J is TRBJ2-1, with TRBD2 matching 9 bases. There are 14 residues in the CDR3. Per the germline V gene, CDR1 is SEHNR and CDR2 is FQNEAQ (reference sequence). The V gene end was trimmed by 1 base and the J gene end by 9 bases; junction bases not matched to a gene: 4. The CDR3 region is CASSLEREVVEQFF. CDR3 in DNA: TGTGCCAGCAGCTTAGAGCGGGAGGTTGTTGAGCAGTTCTTC.